This is a list of T cell receptor beta chains from one sample in a study of T cells after yellow fever vaccination. Using its own MiXCR run on the 5' RACE reads, TCRdb lists one record per CDR3 protein. This table has fewer than 350,000 distinct CDR3 sequences, 3.5% to 4.5% appearing once. This specimen consisted of PBMCs, obtained 15 days after the yellow fever booster vaccination. These receptors were obtained from a man aged 18 to 29 who received the YFV17D yellow fever vaccine. Both conserved end residues are part of each CDR3. A D gene is named only where the DNA matches it firmly. A clone size is listed for some rows: how often the clone was seen (once, few, many), or a class if it is expanded.

V gene	D gene	J gene	clone size	CDR3 length	CDR3 DNA	CDR3 protein
TRBV5-1	.	TRBJ2-6	.	17	TGCGCCAGCAGCTTGTCACCGACGACGGAGGGGGCCAACGTCCTGACTTTC	CASSLSPTTEGANVLTF
TRBV7-3	.	TRBJ2-7	.	14	TGTGCCAGCAGCCCGTTGGGCAGGGCCCACGAGCAGTACTTC	CASSPLGRAHEQYF
TRBV12-3/TRBV12-4	.	TRBJ1-3	many	14	TGTGCCAGCAGTTCTGAGTTACAGGGAAACACCATATATTTT	CASSSELQGNTIYF
TRBV7-2	.	TRBJ2-7	few	16	TGTGCCAGCAGCTTAGGTGGACACAAGGGATCCTACGAGCAGTACTTC	CASSLGGHKGSYEQYF
TRBV4-3	.	TRBJ2-3	many	16	TGCGCCAGCAGCCAAGAAGGGGGAGGGAAGACAGATACGCAGTATTTT	CASSQEGGGKTDTQYF
TRBV20-1	TRBD1	TRBJ2-5	.	15	TGCAGTGCTAGAGAGGCACAGGGGGCCGGGGAGACCCAGTACTTC	CSAREAQGAGETQYF
TRBV20-1	.	TRBJ1-2	many	12	TGCAGTGCTACGGGGGAAAACTATGGCTACACCTTC	CSATGENYGYTF
TRBV20-1	TRBD1	TRBJ1-5	many	16	TGCAGTGCTAGAGATTCTAGGACAGGGGGGGACCAGCCCCAGCATTTT	CSARDSRTGGDQPQHF
TRBV7-8	.	TRBJ1-1	.	15	TGTGCCAGCAGCTTAGAGGGAATTGGGAACACTGAAGCTTTCTTT	CASSLEGIGNTEAFF
TRBV29-1	.	TRBJ1-1	few	12	TGCAGCGTGGGAACAGGAAACACTGAAGCTTTCTTT	CSVGTGNTEAFF
TRBV10-3	TRBD2	TRBJ2-3	.	17	TGTGCCATCAGTGGTACACTAGCGGGGATTAACACAGATACGCAGTATTTT	CAISGTLAGINTDTQYF
TRBV4-2	.	TRBJ1-1	.	15	TGTGCCAGCAGCCAAGGTAGAGAGCAGAACACTGAAGCTTTCTTT	CASSQGREQNTEAFF
TRBV10-3	TRBD1	TRBJ1-1	few	17	TGTGCCATCAGTTTCCCAAAACAGGGGGCAGGAGGGACTGAAGCTTTCTTT	CAISFPKQGAGGTEAFF
TRBV7-2	.	TRBJ1-1	many	14	TGTGCCAGCCGCATAATTACAGGGTACACTGAAGCTTTCTTT	CASRIITGYTEAFF
TRBV5-1	.	TRBJ2-1	.	15	TGCGCCAGCAGCTTGGATAGCCCCCTTAATGGTGAGCAGTTCTTC	CASSLDSPLNGEQFF
TRBV7-9	TRBD1	TRBJ1-1	.	17	TGTGCCAGCAGCCGCTATGGACAGGGGGCCCTGAACACTGAAGCTTTCTTT	CASSRYGQGALNTEAFF
TRBV5-1	TRBD1	TRBJ2-7	many	15	TGCGCCAGCAGCCCTGGGACAGACCTCAGCGAGGAGCAGTACTTC	CASSPGTDLSEEQYF
TRBV30	TRBD1	TRBJ2-3	few	16	TGTGCCTGGAGCCGCCGGGACAGGGGGCACACAGATACGCAGTATTTT	CAWSRRDRGHTDTQYF
TRBV10-2	.	TRBJ2-5	few	13	TGCGCCAGCAGGAGAACCTACCAAGAGACCCAGTACTTC	CASRRTYQETQYF
TRBV10-2	TRBD1	TRBJ1-5	.	14	TGCGCCACAGGGGCACAGGGGGTCAGTCAGCCCCAGCATTTT	CATGAQGVSQPQHF
TRBV20-1	.	TRBJ1-2	many	14	TGCAGTGCTCGTTTGACAGTGGGACGACTTGGCTACACCTTC	CSARLTVGRLGYTF
TRBV6-2/TRBV6-3	TRBD1	TRBJ1-5	few	15	TGTGCCAGCAAATTTAAAGGACAGGGCGGACAGCCCCAGCATTTT	CASKFKGQGGQPQHF
TRBV7-2	.	TRBJ2-7	.	16	TGTGCCAGCAGCTTAGGAGCGCAGGGGACCTTCTACGAGCAGTACTTC	CASSLGAQGTFYEQYF
TRBV12-3/TRBV12-4	.	TRBJ2-5	.	13	TGTGCCAGCAGTTTCATGCCCCAAGAGACCCAGTACTTC	CASSFMPQETQYF
TRBV4-1	.	TRBJ2-1	many	15	TGCGCCAGCAGCCAAGGTCCAGGGGATTTAAATGAGCAGTTCTTC	CASSQGPGDLNEQFF
TRBV5-1	.	TRBJ2-5	.	15	TGCGCCAGCAATATTTTAGGAGGGACCGGCGAGACCCAGTACTTC	CASNILGGTGETQYF
TRBV18	TRBD1	TRBJ1-2	.	13	TGTGCCAGCTCACCGCAGGGGGCTCGAGGCTACACCTTC	CASSPQGARGYTF
TRBV5-1	.	TRBJ1-4	.	13	TGCGCCAGCAGCCCAGACTTCGGTGTGGAACTGTTTTTT	CASSPDFGVELFF
TRBV14	.	TRBJ2-5	once	18	TGTGCCAGCAGCCAAGATCACGGGGCAATACGGATCCAAGAGACCCAGTACTTC	CASSQDHGAIRIQETQYF
TRBV13	.	TRBJ1-5	many	13	TGTGCCAGCAGCTTATTCGGAAATCAGCCCCAGCATTTT	CASSLFGNQPQHF
TRBV28	.	TRBJ1-5	few	14	TGTGCCAGCAGTTTAAGGGCAGGGGAGCAGCCCCAGCATTTT	CASSLRAGEQPQHF
TRBV10-3	.	TRBJ1-3	many	13	TGTGCCATCCCTTGGGAGGCGGGAAACACCATATATTTT	CAIPWEAGNTIYF
TRBV11-1	.	TRBJ2-1	.	14	TGTGCCAGCAGCTTAGCCCGGGTATGGGGTGAGCAGTTCTTC	CASSLARVWGEQFF
TRBV4-3	.	TRBJ1-5	.	15	TGCGCCAGCAGCCAAGATGGCAGAAGCAATCAGCCCCAGCATTTT	CASSQDGRSNQPQHF
TRBV10-3	.	TRBJ2-1	.	15	TGTGCCATCAGTGAGTCGAAGGTCAGGGGGGATGAGCAGTTCTTC	CAISESKVRGDEQFF
TRBV15	TRBD2	TRBJ2-7	few	15	TGTGCCACCAGCACCGGGGGACTAGCGTCCTACGAGCAGTACTTC	CATSTGGLASYEQYF
TRBV6-6	.	TRBJ2-5	.	14	TGTGCCAGCAGTTGGGGCCCTAACCAAGAGACCCAGTACTTC	CASSWGPNQETQYF
TRBV12-3/TRBV12-4	.	TRBJ2-2	few	13	TGTGCCAGCCCCCCCGGGCTCACCGGGGAGCTGTTTTTT	CASPPGLTGELFF
TRBV7-2	.	TRBJ2-3	many	12	TGTGCCAGCAGCCCCTCGATAGATACGCAGTATTTT	CASSPSIDTQYF
TRBV20-1	TRBD2	TRBJ2-1	few	17	TGCAGTGCTAGAGATCCGGATTCAGCGGGGGCCTACAATGAGCAGTTCTTC	CSARDPDSAGAYNEQFF
TRBV12-3/TRBV12-4	.	TRBJ1-6	many	13	TGTGCCAGCAGTTGGACCCCAGGTTCACCCCTCCACTTT	CASSWTPGSPLHF